This T cell receptor beta chain was documented in a study of T-cell memory formation after mild COVID-19. Study as a whole: For the most part, TCR clusters were specific to one donor.

This clonotype has more than one count but fewer than ten. What it binds is not known. Trimming removed 5 bases from V and 10 bases from J, with 14 bases in between. From germline, CDR1 is LGHDT and CDR2 YNNKEL (reference sequence). CDR3 length: 12 amino acids. TCRalpha and TCRbeta libraries used 5'RACE with constant-segment primers and UMIs. Via MiXCR, TCRdb re-called the 5' RACE reads, giving one row per CDR3 protein. The table lists 190,000 or so distinct CDR3 sequences, about 10% of them singletons. Findings and caveats of the study: There was a balanced CD4/CD8 profile in clones contracting day 15 to 85, and later expanders leaned CD4+. Clones which contracted sat mainly in CM and EM if CD4+, and in EMRA if CD8+.

Sample: PBMCs or a T cell subset sorted from them (not recorded which). The TCR originated in a young man who had mild COVID-19 (a few samples of this study predate the infection). Cell type and time point are not known. The V and J genes are TRBV3-1 and TRBJ1-1; possible D gene TRBD1, 5 bases. CDR3 sequence: CASSEQQGSAFF. The CDR3 DNA sequence: TGTGCCAGCAGCGAACAGCAGGGATCAGCTTTCTTT.